The 30 T cell receptor beta chains reported below all come from one sample, sequenced in a study of identical twins. MiXCR, applied by TCRdb to the 5' RACE reads, yields one record per CDR3 protein. The repertoire includes some 330,000 distinct CDR3 sequences, 9% of them detected once, and approximately 8.9% sits in the top ten. The specimen sequenced was naive T cells sorted from blood. These receptors originate from a woman aged 45 to 65 in good health.

The rearrangement uses TRBV12-3 or TRBV12-4 and TRBJ1-1; D may be TRBD1 (6 bases). CDR3 length: 14 residues. Deletions cut 6 bases from V and 2 bases from J, with 13 bases between. CDR3 coding DNA: TGTGCCAGCAGAACTACAGGGATAAACACTGAAGCTTTCTTT. Its translation: CASRTTGINTEAFF.

The J gene is TRBJ2-3, the V gene TRBV20-1, with 12 bases matching TRBD1. There are 14 residues in the CDR3. The trim removed 1 base at V and 6 bases at J, leaving 2 bases unmatched. Germline assignment: CDR1 DFQATT and CDR2 SNEGSKA (reference sequence). The CDR3 protein is CSARAGTGGDTQYF. DNA of the CDR3: TGCAGTGCTAGAGCTGGGACAGGGGGCGATACGCAGTATTTT.

This clonotype came up many times. V usage is TRBV14 and J usage is TRBJ2-1; TRBD2 aligns across 13 bases. The CDR3 is made up of 17 amino acids. Per the germline V gene, CDR1 is SGHDN and CDR2 is FVKESK. Losses at the gene ends were 0 bases for V and 5 bases for J; bases not matched to a gene: 4. In DNA form, the CDR3 reads TGTGCCAGCAGCCAAGACCGAGGACTAGCGGGAGACAATGAGCAGTTCTTC. Translating it yields CASSQDRGLAGDNEQFF.

The chain combines TRBV12-3 or TRBV12-4 with TRBJ2-5; D unresolved. V lost 5 bases, J lost 5 bases, and 9 bases lay in between. This CDR3 spans 12 amino acids. CDR3 bases: TGTGCCAGCAGTCTAGGCCCGGAGACCCAGTACTTC. Protein product: CASSLGPETQYF.

The chain joins TRBV12-3 or TRBV12-4 to TRBJ2-7; maybe TRBD1 (6 bases). The CDR3 runs 13 residues. V gave up 6 bases and J gave up 4 bases, with 13 bases separating them. The CDR3 reads CASRLQQGYEQYF. The CDR3 nucleotides read TGTGCCAGCAGACTTCAACAGGGTTACGAGCAGTACTTC.

This clonotype was detected many times. The chain links TRBV30 to TRBJ2-3; TRBD2 aligns across 12 bases. The V gene end was trimmed by 3 bases and the J gene end by 14 bases; junction bases not matched to a gene: 12. Per the germline V gene, CDR1 is GTSNPN and CDR2 is SVGIG (reference sequence). There are 14 residues in the CDR3. Here the CDR3 reads CAWSEGRTSGVGYF. CDR3 sequence (DNA): TGTGCCTGGAGCGAAGGGCGGACTAGCGGGGTCGGGTATTTT.

The rearrangement links TRBV10-3 to TRBJ2-7, with D hard to call. The length of the CDR3 is 15 residues. V gave up 11 bases and J gave up 1 base, with 21 bases separating them. Germline lookup yields CDR1 ENHRY and CDR2 SYGVKD. DNA of the CDR3: TGTGCCTCATCAACCCGGAAGGGAAATTCCTACGAGCAGTACTTC. This encodes CASSTRKGNSYEQYF.

Many counts were recorded for this clonotype. This sequence joins TRBV25-1 and TRBJ2-5; TRBD2 might be the D (10 bases). The CDR3 runs to 19 residues. V was shortened by 1 base and J by 3 bases, with 24 bases between the two germline ends. Germline V gene lookup returns CDR1 MGHDK and CDR2 SYGVNS. CDR3 sequence reads: CASSEFGTGRLAGEETQYF. CDR3 nucleotides: TGTGCCAGCAGTGAATTTGGGACAGGGAGGCTAGCGGGAGAAGAGACCCAGTACTTC.

In this sample, this clonotype turned up a few times. The V and J genes are TRBV3-1 and TRBJ2-3; D uncertain. Deletions cut 7 bases from V and 5 bases from J, with 16 bases between. Germline loops: CDR1 LGHDT, CDR2 YNNKEL (reference sequence). The CDR3 covers 14 residues. The chain's CDR3 is CASTSGLRRDTQYF. The CDR3, as DNA: TGTGCCAGCACCTCGGGCCTCCGGAGAGATACGCAGTATTTT.

This clonotype was picked up a small number of times. The rearrangement joins TRBV20-1 to TRBJ2-5; D remains ambiguous. V lost 0 bases and J 3 bases, leaving 11 bases between the germline ends. Germline loops: CDR1 DFQATT, CDR2 SNEGSKA (reference sequence). The CDR3 length is 14 residues. This CDR3 is CSARDWARKETQYF. CDR3 DNA sequence: TGCAGTGCTAGAGATTGGGCTAGGAAAGAGACCCAGTACTTC.

This clonotype was detected ten times or more. The chain couples TRBV5-1 to TRBJ1-4; 7 positions agree with TRBD1. The CDR3 contains 15 residues. CDR1 is SGHRS, CDR2 YFSETQ, per germline. The V and J ends lost 2 bases and 7 bases, in that order; junction bases with no gene match: 8. CDR3 DNA: TGCGCCAGCAGCTTCTCATCAGGGGGTGGTGAAAAACTGTTTTTT. Its protein is CASSFSSGGGEKLFF.

This clonotype was picked up many times. J is TRBJ1-5 and V is TRBV29-1; perhaps TRBD1 as D (5 bases). The V end was cut by 6 bases, the J end by 4 bases, with 10 bases between. The CDR3 consists of 12 residues. The V gene's germline CDR1 is SQVTM and CDR2 ANQGSEA. CDR3 sequence (DNA): TGCAGCGTCGGGACTATTAATCAGCCCCAGCATTTT. It codes for CSVGTINQPQHF.

This clonotype has a handful of counts. The rearrangement uses TRBV12-3 or TRBV12-4 and TRBJ1-2; no clear D. The CDR3 extends over 11 amino acids. The germline V and J ends were trimmed by 4 bases and 4 bases, with 4 bases remaining between them. The CDR3 bases are TGTGCCAGCAGTTCTTTCTATGGCTACACCTTC. Protein: CASSSFYGYTF.

This CDR3 is CASSLLDNGFTDTQYF. CDR3 DNA sequence: TGTGCCAGCAGCTTATTAGATAACGGATTCACAGATACGCAGTATTTT. The chain employs TRBV7-9 and TRBJ2-3; D gene ambiguous. The V and J ends lost 2 bases and 2 bases respectively, with 14 bases between them. Germline lookup yields CDR1 SEHNR and CDR2 FQNEAQ (reference sequence). CDR3 size: 16 residues.

This clonotype has a handful of counts. The junction differs from germline at one of its ends, possibly a read error. The rearrangement links TRBV11-3 to TRBJ2-1, with D possibly TRBD2 on 6 matching bases. Looked up from germline, CDR1 is SGHNT and CDR2 is YENEEA. The CDR3 loop spans 14 amino acids. The CDR3 bases are TGTGCCAGCAGCGCGGGACCTCCCTACTATGAGCAGTTCTTC. Translating it yields CASSAGPPYYEQFF.

This clonotype was seen more than once but under ten times. V is TRBV12-3 or TRBV12-4 and J is TRBJ1-5; D is unresolved. CDR3 size: 13 residues. V lost 5 bases and J 7 bases, leaving 12 bases between the germline ends. DNA for the CDR3: TGTGCCAGCAGTCCCCACCGTAACCAGCCCCAGCATTTT. Translated: CASSPHRNQPQHF.

V is TRBV12-3 or TRBV12-4 and J is TRBJ2-7; 11 bases align to TRBD2. This CDR3 has 15 amino acids. V shed 3 bases, J shed 7 bases, and the junction held 8 bases outside the gene matches. The CDR3 reads CASSFSSGGTREQYV. CDR3 DNA sequence: TGTGCCAGCAGTTTCTCTAGCGGGGGGACGCGGGAGCAGTACGTC.

This clonotype was recorded a few times. The V call is TRBV7-2, the J call TRBJ2-1; 8 bases agree with TRBD2. CDR3 size: 14 residues. V dropped 5 bases and J dropped 8; count of bases not matched to a gene: 8. From germline, CDR1 is SGHTA and CDR2 FQGNSA. CDR3 DNA sequence: TGTGCCAGCAGCCCTCCCGGACTAGCATATGAGCAGTTCTTC. It yields the protein CASSPPGLAYEQFF.

This clonotype appeared a few times. The J gene is TRBJ1-1, the V gene TRBV7-9, with D possibly being TRBD1 (5 bases). The CDR3 length is 14 residues. Germline lookup yields CDR1 SEHNR and CDR2 FQNEAQ (reference sequence). The V end lost 7 bases, the J end lost 11 bases, and 23 bases lay between the germline ends. The CDR3: CASNPFDRTPEAFF. The CDR3 bases are TGTGCCAGCAACCCTTTCGACCGGACACCGGAGGCTTTCTTT.

The sample holds a few counts of this clonotype. The chain uses TRBV5-1 and TRBJ2-7; D is possibly TRBD1 or TRBD2 (5 bases each). Germline values: CDR1 SGHRS, CDR2 YFSETQ. CDR3 length equals 15 residues. Trimming took off 0 bases at V and 2 bases at J, with 12 bases between the two ends. CDR3 nucleotides: TGCGCCAGCAGCTTGGCAGGGACGGGCCCCTACGAGCAGTACTTC. It yields the protein CASSLAGTGPYEQYF.

The chain couples TRBV12-3 or TRBV12-4 to TRBJ2-1, with D hard to call. CDR3 length: 14 residues. The ends were cut back, 5 bases at V and 5 bases at J, with 13 bases in the middle. The CDR3 DNA is TGTGCCAGCAGTCACCTACCCCGGGACAATGAGCAGTTCTTC. Translation gives CASSHLPRDNEQFF.

J is TRBJ2-5 and V is TRBV9; 8 bases are a match to TRBD2. Trimming took 4 bases from V and 2 from J; bases not matched to a gene: 7. The CDR3 spans 15 residues. Germline V lookup: CDR1 SGDLS, CDR2 YYNGEE. CDR3 DNA: TGTGCCAGCAGCTACGGACTAGCCGGACAAGAGACCCAGTACTTC. This sequence encodes CASSYGLAGQETQYF.

This clonotype was detected a few times. The chain combines TRBV24-1 with TRBJ2-1; D call uncertain. Trimming pared 4 bases from V and 10 bases from J, leaving 13 bases between. This CDR3 is built from 13 residues. CDR1 and CDR2 (germline): KGHDR, SFDVKD. CDR3 DNA sequence: TGTGCCACCAGTGAAGGACCAACCGTCGAGCAGTTCTTC. The encoded protein is CATSEGPTVEQFF.

This clonotype was detected only a few times. The rearrangement uses TRBV5-6 and TRBJ1-1; 10 positions match TRBD1. The V gene end was trimmed by 2 bases and the J gene end by 1 base; junction bases not matched to a gene: 8. The CDR3 runs to 17 residues. Germline V gene sequence: CDR1 SGHDT, CDR2 YYEEEE. The CDR3 DNA is TGTGCCAGCAGCTTACCCCGGGACAGGGGACCGAACACTGAAGCTTTCTTT. Translation: CASSLPRDRGPNTEAFF.

The chain recombines TRBV5-6 with TRBJ2-3; no reliable D call. V was clipped by 2 bases and J by 10 bases, with 8 bases between them. Germline V gene data show CDR1 as SGHDT and CDR2 as YYEEEE. The length of the CDR3 is 11 residues. CDR3 DNA sequence: TGTGCCAGCAGCTTTGGTGAGGCGCAGTATTTT. Protein product: CASSFGEAQYF.

This clonotype was detected ten times or more. The CDR3 loop reads CASKGTGEAFF. CDR3 nucleotides: TGTGCCAGCAAAGGGACAGGAGAAGCTTTCTTT. The chain joins TRBV7-9 to TRBJ1-1, with 8 positions matching TRBD1. Trimming at V came to 7 bases and at J to 8 bases, leaving 3 bases not matched to a gene. CDR1 and CDR2 from the germline V gene are SEHNR and FQNEAQ (reference sequence). The CDR3 extends over 11 amino acids.

As regards this clonotype: A junction end diverges from the germline sequence, so it may reflect a read error. V usage is TRBV5-1 and J usage is TRBJ2-7, with D possibly matching TRBD2 (5 bases). The CDR3 covers 14 residues. Per the germline V gene, CDR1 is SGHRS and CDR2 is YFSETQ. The CDR3 nucleotides read TGCGTCAGCAGCTTGGATCCGGGAAGATACGAGCAGTACTTC. It codes for CVSSLDPGRYEQYF.

This clonotype was found many times. The chain links TRBV29-1 to TRBJ2-1; 9 bases line up with TRBD2. The CDR3 length is 14 residues. J gave up 5 bases and V 5 bases, and 7 bases lay outside the gene matches. CDR1 is SQVTM, CDR2 ANQGSEA, per germline. This chain's CDR3 is CSVNLSGSDNEQFF. CDR3 DNA sequence: TGCAGCGTTAATCTTAGCGGGAGCGACAATGAGCAGTTCTTC.

This clonotype was seen a single time. In DNA, the CDR3 is TGTGCCAGCAGCCCCCCAGCCCTGTCTAGCGGGAGGGGATACGAGCAGTACTTC. As protein: CASSPPALSSGRGYEQYF. This chain uses TRBV3-1 with TRBJ2-7; 12 positions agree with TRBD2. The CDR3 totals 18 residues. Trimming removed 4 bases from V and 4 bases from J; junction bases left unmatched: 14. Germline V gene sequence: CDR1 LGHDT, CDR2 YNNKEL (reference sequence).

The genes are TRBV29-1 and TRBJ1-2; D possibly corresponds to TRBD1 (5 bases). CDR1 SQVTM and CDR2 ANQGSEA come from the germline V gene. V lost 5 bases, J lost 7 bases, and 23 bases lay in between. The length of the CDR3 is 15 residues. CDR3 in DNA: TGCAGCGTTACCGGGAACACAGACAGTCGGGGTGGCTACACCTTC. This translates into CSVTGNTDSRGGYTF.